The TCR beta chain under discussion was sequenced for a study of beta chain features in type 1 diabetes. This CDR3 region has 16 residues. The V and J ends lost 3 bases and 2 bases respectively, with 15 bases between them. CDR1 is SGHRS, CDR2 YFSETQ, per germline. Overall study results and limits: Within each of all four CD4+ subsets, Type 1 diabetes patients had TCRB CDR3s that were moderately but significantly shorter.

Reverse transcribing all isolated RNA meant expressed TCRB transcripts were sequenced. Mean read depth for naive, central memory and regulatory T cell samples was approximately 3.57 million reads. The table came from immunoSEQ multiplex PCR; TCRdb's copy has only in-frame clones and leaves some out. The data hold 250,000 to 350,000 clones, with 13% to 15% observed a single time. This clone has more than one count but fewer than ten. Its specificity is not known. Cell sorting via CD45RO/CCR7/CD25/CD127/CD95/CD27 was performed to obtain CD4+ naive, central memory, regulatory and stem cell-like memory cells. Populations isolated by sorting all had purity greater than 95%.

The chain has TRBV5-1 and TRBJ2-1; D might be TRBD1 (6 bases). This clonotype was sampled from a young man with type 1 diabetes. The source material was naive CD4+ T cells from blood. The CDR3 coding sequence is TGCGCCAGCAGCTACCGGTCGGGACAACCCTACAATGAGCAGTTCTTC. Translated: CASSYRSGQPYNEQFF.